Each of the 27 T cell receptor beta chains below was sequenced from the same sample in a study of CD8 T cells in ankylosing spondylitis. TCRdb recomputed calls from the 5' RACE reads with MiXCR, one row per CDR3 protein. Of roughly 670,000 distinct CDR3 sequences listed, around 17% were seen once; the top ten hold 15% to 20%. What these receptors recognize is not known. General study findings and limits: Blood from ankylosing spondylitis patients appeared to carry a characteristic eight-variant TCR beta motif.

Sequencing was carried out using blood, either unsorted or a sorted T cell fraction (not recorded which). These receptors were taken from a male donor with ankylosing spondylitis.

The table lists this clonotype with a count of one. The rearrangement uses TRBV7-9 and TRBJ2-1, with 11 bases fitting TRBD2. Germline V lookup: CDR1 SEHNR, CDR2 FQNEAQ (reference sequence). Unmatched junction bases numbered 10, after V lost 4 bases and J lost 8 bases. CDR3 length: 16 amino acids. DNA for the CDR3: TGTGCCAGCAGCTCCCTAGCGGGGGGATCGTTTCATGAGCAGTTCTTC. This codes for CASSSLAGGSFHEQFF. Full variable domain (outside the CDR3, taken from reference TRBV7-9 and TRBJ2-1): DTGVSQNPRHKITKRGQNVTFRCDPISEHNRLYWYRQTLGQGPEFLTYFQNEAQLEKSRLLSDRFSAERPKGSFSTLEIQRTEQGDSAMYLCASSSLAGGSFHEQFFGPGTRLTVL.

A few counts support this clonotype. The chain uses TRBV5-1 and TRBJ1-2, with 7 nucleotides matching TRBD1. This CDR3 contains 15 residues. J was trimmed by 8 bases and V by 4 bases; bases with no gene match: 14. The germline V gene encodes CDR1 SGHRS and CDR2 YFSETQ. The CDR3 sequence is CASSQGQRLMGGYTF. The CDR3 nucleotides are TGCGCCAGCAGCCAGGGACAGCGCCTGATGGGCGGCTACACCTTC.

As regards this clonotype: This could be a read error, since a much larger clone is one nucleotide away. This chain's CDR3 is CCARNLEGSTVGEQFF. Written as DNA, the CDR3 is TGCTGTGCTAGAAATTTGGAAGGGAGTACCGTCGGTGAGCAGTTCTTC. This chain connects TRBV20-1 to TRBJ2-1, with D tentatively TRBD2 (5 bases). The CDR3 sequence is 16 residues long. Germline V CDR1 and CDR2: DFQATT, SNEGSKA (reference sequence).

The chain joins TRBV7-2 to TRBJ1-4, with D possibly matching TRBD1 (6 bases). This CDR3 is 14 amino acids long. The V gene's germline CDR1 is SGHTA and CDR2 FQGNSA. Trimming shortened V by 5 bases and J by 10 bases, and 17 bases separated the two germline ends. CDR3 amino acids: CASSTGSQGGKLFF. CDR3 bases: TGTGCCAGCAGCACCGGGAGCCAAGGGGGAAAACTGTTTTTT.

The gene calls are TRBV5-5 and TRBJ1-1; TRBD1 might be the D (5 bases). The CDR3 is 15 residues long. V was shortened by 1 base and J by 1 base, with 11 bases between the two germline ends. CDR1 is SGHKS, CDR2 YYEKEE, per germline (reference sequence). The CDR3 bases are TGTGCCAGCAGCTTGTTGGGACTGGGGAACACTGAAGCTTTCTTT. Protein sequence: CASSLLGLGNTEAFF.

The V call is TRBV6-5, the J call TRBJ2-3, with a weak D call TRBD1 (6 bases). The CDR3 is 15 residues long. V shed 2 bases and J shed 2 bases, with 11 bases lying between them. Germline loops: CDR1 MNHEY, CDR2 SVGAGI. CDR3: CASSYGGLLTDTQYF. The CDR3 DNA sequence: TGTGCCAGCAGTTACGGGGGCCTTCTCACAGATACGCAGTATTTT.

This clonotype was seen more than once but under ten times. V is TRBV28 and J is TRBJ2-6; a possible D gene is TRBD1 (6 bases). V lost 8 bases to trimming and J lost 4 bases, with 12 bases between them. Germline V lookup: CDR1 MDHEN, CDR2 SYDVKM. This CDR3 is 14 amino acids long. CDR3 in amino acids: CASGTGSGANVLTF. The CDR3 DNA reads as TGTGCCAGCGGAACAGGGTCCGGGGCCAACGTCCTGACTTTC.

The chain uses TRBV7-2 and TRBJ2-7, with D possibly matching TRBD1 (6 bases). This CDR3 is built from 13 residues. The germline V and J ends were trimmed by 5 bases and 1 base, with 9 bases remaining between them. The germline V gene encodes CDR1 SGHTA and CDR2 FQGNSA. CDR3 nucleotide sequence: TGTGCCAGCAGCAACAGGGTATCCTACGAGCAGTACTTC. It encodes CASSNRVSYEQYF.

This clonotype was counted only a few times. J is TRBJ1-2 and V is TRBV3-1, with D hard to call. Trimming stripped 1 base from V and 4 bases from J, with 7 bases between. The CDR3 is 13 amino acids. Germline CDR1 LGHDT, CDR2 YNNKEL (reference sequence). CDR3 in amino acids: CASSQGSVYGYTF. The CDR3, as DNA: TGTGCCAGCAGCCAAGGTTCGGTCTATGGCTACACCTTC.

This chain links TRBV29-1 with TRBJ1-1; D is unclear. The CDR3 spans 15 residues. V lost 6 bases to trimming and J lost 4 bases, with 21 bases between them. The V gene's germline CDR1 is SQVTM and CDR2 ANQGSEA. CDR3 nucleotide sequence: TGCAGCGTCGAACGACCAGGAATCCTTTTCACTGAAGCTTTCTTT. Residues: CSVERPGILFTEAFF.

This clonotype was observed many times. This chain links TRBV20-1 with TRBJ1-2; D not certain. The CDR3 runs to 14 residues. V gave up 3 bases and J gave up 4 bases, with 15 bases separating them. The germline V gene has CDR1 DFQATT and CDR2 SNEGSKA (reference sequence). The CDR3 nucleotides read TGCAGTGCTAGGCCCATCCTGAGGGTCTATGGCTACACCTTC. This encodes CSARPILRVYGYTF.

This chain connects TRBV3-1 to TRBJ2-7; D may be TRBD1 or TRBD2 (5 bases each). With 0 bases removed from V and 7 bases from J, the gap between germline ends came to 16 bases. The CDR3 runs 15 residues. Germline V gives CDR1 LGHDT, CDR2 YNNKEL (reference sequence). DNA for the CDR3: TGTGCCAGCAGCCAAGACCCCGGGGCTGGTCGGGAGCAGTACTTC. Translated: CASSQDPGAGREQYF.

This clonotype was detected a few times. CDR3 nucleotides: TGTGCCAGTCCGGGGGGCCAGCTTCTCTGTTACGAGCAGTACTTC. Translating it yields CASPGGQLLCYEQYF. This chain links TRBV6-2 or TRBV6-3 with TRBJ2-7; a possible D gene is TRBD2 (7 bases). The CDR3 has 15 amino acids. The germline V gene has CDR1 MNHEY and CDR2 SVGEGT. V dropped 9 bases and J dropped 4 bases, with 22 bases sitting between them.

This chain connects TRBV6-1 to TRBJ2-7; 9 nucleotides line up with TRBD2. Germline CDR1 is MNHNS and CDR2 is SASEGT. V gave up 6 bases and J gave up 7 bases; unmatched junction bases: 13. The CDR3 spans 15 residues. The DNA of the CDR3 is TGTGCCAGCAGAGACGCCGGAGCTAGCGGGGAAGAGCAGTACTTC. It yields the protein CASRDAGASGEEQYF.

This clonotype was picked up many times. The chain links TRBV12-3 or TRBV12-4 to TRBJ2-3; D is perhaps TRBD2 (7 bases). This CDR3 region has 14 residues. Trimming left V 5 bases short and J 4 bases short, with 13 bases between. The chain's CDR3 is CASSPTGRADTQYF. DNA of the CDR3: TGTGCCAGCAGTCCTACAGGGAGGGCAGATACGCAGTATTTT.

This clonotype was seen a few times. The chain employs TRBV10-3 and TRBJ2-3; 8 bases are a match to TRBD1. This CDR3 is 17 amino acids long. J gave up 2 bases and V 0 bases, and 7 bases lay outside the gene matches. Germline V gene data show CDR1 as ENHRY and CDR2 as SYGVKD. CDR3 region: CAISESTQGALTDTQYF. CDR3 DNA sequence: TGTGCCATCAGTGAGTCGACTCAGGGGGCCCTCACAGATACGCAGTATTTT.

This clonotype was seen many times. The V and J genes are TRBV4-1 and TRBJ2-5, with D perhaps TRBD1 (6 bases). CDR1 MGHRA and CDR2 YSYEKL come from the germline V gene. The ends were cut back, 4 bases at V and 5 bases at J, with 17 bases in the middle. There are 15 residues in the CDR3. CDR3 bases: TGCGCCAGCAGCCGTAAGGGGGTGGGCATTGAGACCCAGTACTTC. Protein: CASSRKGVGIETQYF.

The chain combines TRBV27 with TRBJ1-2; 9 bases agree with TRBD1. Germline lookup yields CDR1 MNHEY and CDR2 SMNVEV (reference sequence). J lost 4 bases, V lost 6 bases, and 3 bases had no gene match. The CDR3 is 13 residues long. CDR3 DNA sequence: TGTGCCAGCAGGGACAGGGGAGCCTATGGCTACACCTTC. It specifies CASRDRGAYGYTF.

This clonotype was seen ten or more times. The chain combines TRBV20-1 with TRBJ2-7; perhaps TRBD1 as D (5 bases). The V end lost 5 bases, the J end lost 1 base, and 12 bases lay between the germline ends. CDR1 and CDR2 from the germline V gene are DFQATT and SNEGSKA (reference sequence). The CDR3 is 13 amino acids. CDR3 sequence (DNA): TGCAGTGCTGCACAGGTGCTTTCCTACGAGCAGTACTTC. Translating it yields CSAAQVLSYEQYF.

The J gene is TRBJ1-6, the V gene TRBV19; possible D gene TRBD1, 5 bases. This CDR3 comprises 15 residues. Germline V gives CDR1 LNHDA, CDR2 SQIVND (reference sequence). Trimming shortened V by 3 bases and J by 6 bases, and 12 bases separated the two germline ends. CDR3: CASSIWQGSNSPLHF. The CDR3 bases are TGTGCCAGTAGTATTTGGCAGGGCTCTAATTCACCCCTCCACTTT.

This rearrangement joins TRBV20-1 to TRBJ1-4; 7 nucleotides match TRBD1. This CDR3 has 15 amino acids. The V segment lost 5 bases and the J segment 4 bases; nucleotides outside the gene matches: 10. The germline V gene encodes CDR1 DFQATT and CDR2 SNEGSKA (reference sequence). CDR3 sequence: CSAVDRDGLNEKLFF. DNA for the CDR3: TGCAGTGCTGTAGACAGGGACGGCCTTAATGAAAAACTGTTTTTT.

This clonotype was recorded a few times. The chain is built from TRBV18 and TRBJ2-5; 9 bases are a match to TRBD2. Germline V gives CDR1 KGHSH, CDR2 LQKENI. The CDR3 is 16 residues long. Unmatched junction bases numbered 9, after V lost 3 bases and J lost 4 bases. CDR3 protein: CASSPWLAGDGETQYF. The CDR3 DNA is TGTGCCAGCTCACCTTGGTTAGCGGGGGACGGAGAGACCCAGTACTTC.

The chain is built from TRBV21-1 and TRBJ2-3; TRBD1, the D gene given by the table, was not confirmed from the DNA. TRBV21-1 is labeled a pseudogene. The CDR3 length is 15 residues. CDR3 nucleotides: TGTGCCAGCAGCAAATGGTACCCCAGGGCAGATACGCAGTATTTT. It specifies CASSKWYPRADTQYF.

This clonotype was seen a few times. The chain links TRBV29-1 to TRBJ2-1; 8 bases line up with TRBD1. The germline CDR1 and CDR2 sequences are SQVTM and ANQGSEA. This CDR3 spans 12 amino acids. The V and J ends lost 7 bases and 10 bases, in that order; junction bases with no gene match: 9. The CDR3 loop is CSAHPGDREQFF. The CDR3 bases are TGCAGCGCCCACCCGGGGGACAGGGAGCAGTTCTTC.

The chain uses TRBV5-1 and TRBJ2-5; D is ambiguous. This CDR3 is built from 15 residues. V shed 3 bases and J shed 0 bases, with 12 bases lying between them. CDR1 is SGHRS and CDR2 is YFSETQ in the germline V gene. CDR3 in DNA: TGCGCCAGCAGCTCCCTTGACGGACACCAAGAGACCCAGTACTTC. Translating gives CASSSLDGHQETQYF.

The chain recombines TRBV12-3 or TRBV12-4 with TRBJ2-3, with 11 nucleotides matching TRBD2. V lost 7 bases, J lost 6 bases, and 9 bases stayed unmatched. CDR3 length: 15 residues. CDR3 amino acids: CASILVSGGADTQYF. The CDR3 DNA reads as TGTGCCAGCATCCTAGTTAGCGGGGGGGCGGATACGCAGTATTTT.

The table lists this clonotype with many counts. The chain recombines TRBV4-3 with TRBJ2-7; 9 bases are shared with TRBD2. Germline V gene data show CDR1 as LGHNA and CDR2 as YSLEER. This CDR3 comprises 16 residues. V shed 1 base and J 2 bases; nucleotides not matched to a gene: 6. The CDR3 loop reads CASSQAVTSGTYEQYF. DNA of the CDR3: TGCGCCAGCAGCCAAGCTGTGACTAGCGGTACCTACGAGCAGTACTTC.